A single sample is the source of the 17 T cell receptor beta chains below, sequenced in a study of beta chain features in type 1 diabetes. Reverse transcribing all isolated RNA meant expressed TCRB transcripts were sequenced. Only in-frame clones appear in the TCRdb table, and some are missing; sequencing was by immunoSEQ multiplex PCR. Here the sample spans about 620,000 clones, around 16% being singletons. Specimen: naive CD4+ T cells from blood. These receptors were taken from a man younger than 30 in good health.

The J gene is TRBJ2-5, the V gene TRBV6-1; D not resolved. This CDR3 has 13 residues. The V gene lost 2 bases and the J gene lost 1 base, with 5 bases spanning the gap. Looked up from germline, CDR1 is MNHNS and CDR2 is SASEGT. CDR3 DNA: TGTGCCAGCAGTGAAATCGTCCAAGAGACCCAGTACTTC. Amino acids: CASSEIVQETQYF.

The chain has TRBV5-4 and TRBJ2-3; TRBD2 agrees at 12 bases. Germline V gene sequence: CDR1 SGHNT, CDR2 YYREEE (reference sequence). The CDR3 runs to 16 residues. V shed 3 bases and J 2 bases; nucleotides not matched to a gene: 4. The CDR3 is CASSSWTSGNTDTQYF. The DNA of the CDR3 is TGTGCCAGCAGCTCATGGACTAGCGGGAACACAGATACGCAGTATTTT.

The table lists this clone with a few counts. This chain connects TRBV28 to TRBJ2-7; D perhaps matches TRBD1 (6 bases). V was pared by 2 bases and J by 2 bases, with 13 bases between. Germline assignment: CDR1 MDHEN and CDR2 SYDVKM. This CDR3 is 15 amino acids long. The CDR3 region is CASSLPRDTAYEQYF. Written as DNA, the CDR3 is TGTGCCAGCAGTTTACCACGGGACACAGCCTACGAGCAGTACTTC.

In this sample, this clone turned up a few times. This rearrangement joins TRBV6-6 to TRBJ2-7; D uncertain. The CDR3 covers 12 residues. V was pared by 9 bases and J by 1 base, with 10 bases between. In germline, CDR1 is MNHNY, CDR2 SVGAGI (reference sequence). The CDR3 DNA is TGTGCCAGTGGCCGGATTTCCTACGAGCAGTACTTC. It encodes CASGRISYEQYF.

This sequence joins TRBV4-2 and TRBJ1-2, with 7 bases that match TRBD1. Germline CDR1 and CDR2: LGHNA and YNFKEQ. V lost 6 bases, J lost 4 bases, and 5 bases stayed unmatched. CDR3 length: 13 residues. For the CDR3, the DNA is TGTGCCAGCAGACCGACAGGGATCTATGGCTACACCTTC. This sequence encodes CASRPTGIYGYTF.

This chain joins TRBV20-1 and TRBJ2-3; 10 bases agree with TRBD2. The CDR3 is 10 residues long. Germline V gene lookup returns CDR1 DFQATT and CDR2 SNEGSKA (reference sequence). CDR3 residues: CRGLADTQYF. The CDR3 coding sequence is TGCAGGGGACTAGCGGATACGCAGTATTTT.

This chain joins TRBV2 and TRBJ2-3; tentative D call: TRBD2 (5 bases). Germline CDR1 reads SNHLY; CDR2 reads FYNNEI. V shed 1 base and J shed 9 bases, with 8 bases lying between them. The CDR3 runs to 12 residues. For the CDR3, the DNA is TGTGCCAGCAGTGAAGGAGGGAAAACGCAGTATTTT. This gives the protein CASSEGGKTQYF. The whole variable domain, filled in from reference TRBV2 and TRBJ2-3, reads EPEVTQTPSHQVTQMGQEVILRCVPISNHLYFYWYRQILGQKVEFLVSFYNNEISEKSEIFDDQFSVERPDGSNFTLKIRSTKLEDSAMYFCASSEGGKTQYFGPGTRLTVL.

This clone was found a few times. The chain's CDR3 is CASSPPNAVLSDTQYF. The CDR3 DNA is TGTGCCAGCAGCCCACCTAATGCGGTCCTAAGTGACACGCAGTATTTT. This chain uses TRBV7-2 with TRBJ2-3; no definite D call. Germline-derived CDR1 and CDR2 are SGHTA and FQGNSA. The CDR3 extends over 16 amino acids. Trimming left V 5 bases short and J 9 bases short, with 24 bases between.

In its sample, this clone was seen a few times. In DNA form, the CDR3 reads TGTGCCAGCACTCCAGGGGGTTTAACTGAAGCTTTCTTT. Protein: CASTPGGLTEAFF. The rearrangement uses TRBV7-3 and TRBJ1-1, with 7 bases matching TRBD1. Germline loops: CDR1 SGHTA, CDR2 FQGTGA. This CDR3 region has 13 residues. Losses at the gene ends were 7 bases for V and 5 bases for J; bases not matched to a gene: 7. The full variable domain, with the rest looked up from reference TRBV7-3 and TRBJ1-1, is GAGVSQTPSNKVTEKGKYVELRCDPISGHTALYWYRQSLGQGPEFLIYFQGTGAADDSGLPNDRFFAVRPEGSVSTLKIQRTERGDSAVYLCASTPGGLTEAFFGQGTRLTVV.

This clone was detected only a few times. Other DNA sequences from this sample encode an identical CDR3 as well. V usage is TRBV7-9 and J usage is TRBJ1-2, with a possible D match to TRBD1 (6 bases). Germline-derived CDR1 and CDR2 are SEHNR and FQNEAQ (reference sequence). Trimming took off 5 bases at V and 5 bases at J, with 9 bases between the two ends. This CDR3 contains 12 residues. The CDR3 DNA is TGTGCCAGCAGCCCCACAGGGTATGGCTACACCTTC. Translating it yields CASSPTGYGYTF.

Concerning this clone: At one boundary the junction diverges from the germline segment, which might be a read error. This chain links TRBV7-2 with TRBJ2-1; TRBD2 aligns across 15 bases. The CDR3 is 17 amino acids. CDR1 is SGHTA, CDR2 FQGNSA, per germline. The DNA of the CDR3 is TGTGCCAACAGCCCCCGGACTAGCGGGGGGGAATACAATGAGCAGTTCTTC. The encoded protein is CANSPRTSGGEYNEQFF.

This clone has a handful of counts. The chain carries TRBV29-1 and TRBJ2-3; D is perhaps TRBD2 (7 bases). The V end was cut by 4 bases, the J end by 6 bases, with 14 bases between. The germline gives CDR1 SQVTM, CDR2 ANQGSEA. The length of the CDR3 is 13 residues. CDR3 in amino acids: CSVVWGGADTQYF. The CDR3 coding sequence is TGCAGCGTTGTCTGGGGGGGGGCGGATACGCAGTATTTT.

The chain is built from TRBV5-1 and TRBJ1-2; D is ambiguous. CDR3 length: 13 residues. The ends were cut back, 0 bases at V and 0 bases at J, with 3 bases in the middle. Germline CDR1 and CDR2: SGHRS and YFSETQ. The CDR3 bases are TGCGCCAGCAGCTTGGACACTAACTATGGCTACACCTTC. Residues: CASSLDTNYGYTF.

This clone was found a few times. The chain combines TRBV7-2 with TRBJ1-2, with D possibly TRBD1 on 6 matching bases. In germline, CDR1 is SGHTA, CDR2 FQGNSA. V was clipped by 3 bases and J by 0 bases, with 20 bases between them. The CDR3 covers 18 residues. CDR3 in DNA: TGTGCCAGCAGCTTGTCCCCGGCGGGGGCAATAGCTAACTATGGCTACACCTTC. The encoded protein is CASSLSPAGAIANYGYTF.

This clone was seen repeatedly, ten times or more. The CDR3 nucleotides are TGTGCCAGCAGCTTCCCCTCCGGGGGGCACTACAATGAGCAGTTCTTC. It specifies CASSFPSGGHYNEQFF. The chain employs TRBV5-4 and TRBJ2-1; maybe TRBD2 (7 bases). This CDR3 is 16 amino acids long. The germline gives CDR1 SGHNT, CDR2 YYREEE (reference sequence). The V gene lost 2 bases and the J gene lost 3 bases, with 15 bases spanning the gap.

Only a few counts were recorded for this clone. This chain links TRBV4-1 with TRBJ1-6; D is possibly TRBD1 (6 bases). The V end lost 0 bases, the J end lost 9 bases, and 15 bases lay between the germline ends. This CDR3 has 16 amino acids. CDR1 MGHRA and CDR2 YSYEKL come from the germline V gene. CDR3 nucleotides: TGCGCCAGCAGCCAAGATCCCGGGGGCCGAGGTTCACCCCTCCACTTT. As protein: CASSQDPGGRGSPLHF.

This clone was found a few times. The V call is TRBV29-1, the J call TRBJ2-3; 8 nucleotides align to TRBD2. Trimming took 4 bases from V and 6 from J; bases not matched to a gene: 12. The CDR3 is 15 amino acids. CDR1 and CDR2 from the germline V gene are SQVTM and ANQGSEA. The CDR3 spells CSVVSLRGAGDTQYF. CDR3 nucleotide sequence: TGCAGCGTTGTAAGTTTGCGGGGGGCCGGCGATACGCAGTATTTT.